What follows are 8 T cell receptor beta chains derived from one specimen sequenced in a study of beta chain features in type 1 diabetes. All of the isolated RNA was reverse transcribed, so expressed TCRB transcripts were sequenced. The repertoire was sequenced with immunoSEQ multiplex PCR; TCRdb's copy has only in-frame clones and lacks some. The sample carries about 370,000 clones, over 8.5% recorded once. These receptors have no known antigen. Study-wide results and limits: Among patients with Type 1 diabetes, TCRB CDR3s were moderately but significantly shorter in every one of the four CD4+ subsets.

Sequencing used central memory CD4+ T cells from blood. The receptors stem from a man aged 25 to 40 with type 1 diabetes.

Here the CDR3 reads CASSEAADGRYGYTF. The DNA for the CDR3 is TGTGCCAGCAGTGAAGCGGCAGATGGGCGGTATGGCTACACCTTC. The genes are TRBV6-1 and TRBJ1-2, with D uncertain. V was cut by 0 bases and J by 5 bases, with 13 bases left in between. The germline V gene encodes CDR1 MNHNS and CDR2 SASEGT. The CDR3 is 15 residues long.

The chain carries TRBV5-5 and TRBJ2-1; D is perhaps TRBD1 or TRBD2 (5 bases each). The CDR3 has 18 amino acids. V was trimmed by 6 bases and J by 7 bases, leaving 29 bases between them. CDR1 and CDR2 from the germline V gene are SGHKS and YYEKEE (reference sequence). The CDR3 sequence is CASIHTTTGTSSSNEQFF. The CDR3 nucleotides are TGTGCCAGCATCCATACGACGACCGGGACCTCGAGTAGTAATGAGCAGTTCTTC.

The V call is TRBV30, the J call TRBJ2-7; D is perhaps TRBD1 or TRBD2 (6 bases each). V dropped 3 bases and J dropped 3 bases, with 18 bases sitting between them. Germline loops: CDR1 GTSNPN, CDR2 SVGIG (reference sequence). The CDR3 extends over 15 amino acids. CDR3: CAWRAPRGDIYEQYF. CDR3 coding DNA: TGTGCCTGGAGAGCGCCGCGCGGGGACATCTACGAGCAGTACTTC. Drawing the rest from reference TRBV30 and TRBJ2-7, the complete variable domain is SQTIHQWPATLVQPVGSPLSLECTVEGTSNPNLYWYRQAAGRGLQLLFYSVGIGQISSEVPQNLSASRPQDRQFILSSKKLLLSDSGFYLCAWRAPRGDIYEQYFGPGTRLTVT.

This clone was counted only a few times. This chain connects TRBV30 to TRBJ1-6; unclear D gene. Trimming took 2 bases from V and 4 from J, leaving 6 bases between them. Germline V lookup: CDR1 GTSNPN, CDR2 SVGIG (reference sequence). This CDR3 comprises 13 residues. CDR3 sequence reads: CAWSRAYNSPLHF. The CDR3 region has the DNA TGTGCCTGGAGTCGTGCTTATAATTCACCCCTCCACTTT.

CDR3 loop: CASTLLRDIYQPQHF. The CDR3, as DNA: TGTGCCAGCACCCTCCTTCGGGACATATATCAGCCCCAGCATTTT. The chain links TRBV2 to TRBJ1-5, with a weak D call TRBD1 (6 bases). The CDR3 spans 15 residues. Germline values: CDR1 SNHLY, CDR2 FYNNEI. The ends were cut back, 7 bases at V and 5 bases at J, with 18 bases in the middle. Full variable domain (rest looked up from reference TRBV2 and TRBJ1-5): EPEVTQTPSHQVTQMGQEVILRCVPISNHLYFYWYRQILGQKVEFLVSFYNNEISEKSEIFDDQFSVERPDGSNFTLKIRSTKLEDSAMYFCASTLLRDIYQPQHFGDGTRLSIL.

This clone showed up just a few times. The chain links TRBV2 to TRBJ2-1, with a tentative D call TRBD2 (5 bases). V was shortened by 3 bases and J by 5 bases, with 8 bases between the two germline ends. Germline-derived CDR1 and CDR2 are SNHLY and FYNNEI. This CDR3 comprises 13 residues. CDR3 in amino acids: CASSEEVDNEQFF. The CDR3 DNA reads TGTGCCAGCAGTGAGGAGGTTGACAATGAGCAGTTCTTC.

This clone was seen only a few times. This chain connects TRBV4-3 to TRBJ2-3; D gene uncertain. Per the germline V gene, CDR1 is LGHNA and CDR2 is YSLEER. This CDR3 comprises 14 residues. Trimming took off 6 bases at V and 1 base at J, with 11 bases between the two ends. The CDR3 region is CASSRDSRTDTQYF. Written as DNA, the CDR3 is TGCGCCAGCAGTAGGGATTCTCGCACAGATACGCAGTATTTT.

The chain is built from TRBV29-1 and TRBJ1-2, with 10 positions matching TRBD1. CDR1 and CDR2 (germline): SQVTM, ANQGSEA. V lost 5 bases to trimming and J lost 4 bases; unmatched junction nucleotides: 4. The CDR3 is made up of 13 amino acids. Here the CDR3 reads CSVNDRGLYGYTF. CDR3 DNA sequence: TGCAGCGTTAATGACAGGGGGCTCTATGGCTACACCTTC.